A single sample gave rise to the 4 T cell receptor beta chains below, sequenced in a study of blood T cell repertoires in COVID-19. The table came from immunoSEQ multiplex PCR; TCRdb's copy has only in-frame clones and leaves some out. The data hold 70,000 to 95,000 clones, with approximately 88% observed a single time. The sequencing sample was made of peripheral blood. The receptors stem from a man between 65 and 85 years old with acute or convalescent COVID-19.

This clone was counted only a few times. The V and J genes are TRBV6-5 and TRBJ2-7; TRBD1 matches at 9 bases. Germline V gene data show CDR1 as MNHEY and CDR2 as SVGAGI. The CDR3 has 14 residues. The V segment lost 5 bases and the J segment 2 bases; nucleotides outside the gene matches: 4. The CDR3 loop is CASSMGQGAYEQYF. The CDR3 coding sequence is TGTGCCAGCAGTATGGGACAGGGAGCCTACGAGCAGTACTTC.

The V and J genes are TRBV6-5 and TRBJ1-1, with 8 nucleotides matching TRBD1. CDR3 length: 16 residues. Germline V gene lookup returns CDR1 MNHEY and CDR2 SVGAGI. With V trimmed by 0 bases and J by 6 bases, 9 bases remained unmatched. CDR3 loop: CASSYSMQGAHAEAFF. CDR3 DNA: TGTGCCAGCAGTTACTCGATGCAGGGGGCGCACGCTGAAGCTTTCTTT.

The chain is built from TRBV2 and TRBJ1-5, with unresolved D. Germline V gives CDR1 SNHLY, CDR2 FYNNEI. The CDR3 loop spans 15 amino acids. With 6 bases removed from V and 0 bases from J, the gap between germline ends came to 12 bases. The DNA of the CDR3 is TGTGCCAGCAGAGCAGGCCCTTATAGCAATCAGCCCCAGCATTTT. As protein: CASRAGPYSNQPQHF.

This clone was counted a single time. The rearrangement joins TRBV19 to TRBJ1-5, with D perhaps TRBD1 (6 bases). The CDR3 contains 14 residues. Germline CDR1 reads LNHDA; CDR2 reads SQIVND (reference sequence). The V end was cut by 3 bases, the J end by 4 bases, with 10 bases between. CDR3 sequence reads: CASSIGTRNQPQHF. The DNA for the CDR3 is TGTGCCAGTAGTATCGGGACAAGAAATCAGCCCCAGCATTTT.